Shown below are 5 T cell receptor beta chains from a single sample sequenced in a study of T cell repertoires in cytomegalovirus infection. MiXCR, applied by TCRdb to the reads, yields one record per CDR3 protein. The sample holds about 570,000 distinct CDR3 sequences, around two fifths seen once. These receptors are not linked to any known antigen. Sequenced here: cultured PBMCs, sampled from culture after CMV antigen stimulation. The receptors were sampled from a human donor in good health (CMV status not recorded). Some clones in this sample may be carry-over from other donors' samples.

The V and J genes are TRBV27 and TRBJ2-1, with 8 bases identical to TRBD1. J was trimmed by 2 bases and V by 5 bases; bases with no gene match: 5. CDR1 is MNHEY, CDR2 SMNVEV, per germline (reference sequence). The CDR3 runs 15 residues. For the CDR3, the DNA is TGTGCCAGCAGTCAGGGGGCTGTAACCTACAATGAGCAGTTCTTC. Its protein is CASSQGAVTYNEQFF.

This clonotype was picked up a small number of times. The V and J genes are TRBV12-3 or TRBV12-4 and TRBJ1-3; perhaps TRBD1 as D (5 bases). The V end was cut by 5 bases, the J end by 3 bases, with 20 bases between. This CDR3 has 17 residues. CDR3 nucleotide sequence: TGTGCCAGCAGTCCCCGGTTTGGGGGGTCAGTTGGAAACACCATATATTTT. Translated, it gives CASSPRFGGSVGNTIYF.

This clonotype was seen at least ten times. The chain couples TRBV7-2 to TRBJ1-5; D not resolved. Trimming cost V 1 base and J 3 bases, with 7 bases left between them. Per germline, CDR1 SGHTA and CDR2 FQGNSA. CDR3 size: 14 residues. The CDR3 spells CASSLVAVNQPQHF. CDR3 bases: TGTGCCAGCAGCTTAGTCGCAGTCAATCAGCCCCAGCATTTT.

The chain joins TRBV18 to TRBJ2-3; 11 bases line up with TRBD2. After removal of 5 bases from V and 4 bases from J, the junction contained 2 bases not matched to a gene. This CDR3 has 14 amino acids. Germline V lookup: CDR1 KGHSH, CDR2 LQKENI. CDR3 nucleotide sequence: TGTGCCAGCTCAACTAGCGGGGGACCAGATACGCAGTATTTT. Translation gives CASSTSGGPDTQYF.

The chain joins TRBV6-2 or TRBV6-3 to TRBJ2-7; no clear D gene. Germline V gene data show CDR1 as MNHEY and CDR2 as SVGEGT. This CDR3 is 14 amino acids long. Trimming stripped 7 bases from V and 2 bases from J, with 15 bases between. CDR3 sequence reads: CASTKNTETYEQYF. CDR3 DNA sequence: TGTGCCAGCACCAAAAATACTGAAACCTACGAGCAGTACTTC.